This note documents a single TCR beta chain sequence. There are a few counts of this clone. What this receptor recognizes is not known. No base quality information exists; no much larger clone differs at one position. These data are taken from a study of cytomegalovirus exposure and HLA in healthy donors (dated by TCRdb to 2017 to 2019). For the wider study: In an earlier analysis of some 610 of the donors, 276 Gb of sequence data and just under 120 million unique TCR beta sequences from roughly 190 million T cells were reported. To predict cytomegalovirus infection status, the study brought together high-throughput TCR immunosequencing, statistical association of individual TCRs with disease status, and machine learning. Typing coverage differed by locus: A, B, C, DRB1 and DQB1 were typed in roughly 629-630 donors, DQA1 in 522, DPA1 in over 600, and DPB1 in about 450. The study aimed to test whether signatures of past pathogen exposure could be identified by cataloging public T cell receptors. A later genetic analysis took genome-wide SNP genotypes for about three fifths of the roughly 700 donors and used that subset as a discovery cohort. The T cell repertoires of several hundred subjects were profiled by immunosequencing and related to cytomegalovirus serostatus. The genetic ancestry cluster associated with self-reported Caucasian donors included around 76% of the roughly 400 genotyped donors. An early release that covered about 600 HLA-typed donors contained 250 to 350 gigabases of sequencing data and tens of millions of unique TCR sequences. Because of strong linkage in the cohort, roughly five DR-DQ haplotypes were treated as single units for association and clustering. Rather than drawing on any new phenotypic data, the later analysis identified candidate immune exposures from TCR beta sequences and the way those sequences occurred across donors. Besides the first cohort of about 730 subjects, a separate validation cohort made up of 120 or so different subjects was used. An earlier analysis of 500 to 650 of the donors applied high-throughput TCR beta sequencing to assess whether each TCR beta V gene segment acted as functional or pseudogenic. On average, about 200,000 unique TCR beta nucleotide sequences were sequenced per donor among 300 to 500 genotyped donors of the cohort, with around 19% of those sequences being non-productive. HLA typing included class I and class II loci at four-digit resolution. A later analysis re-examined previously published TCR beta repertoires from about 670 donors and added high-resolution HLA genotyping to investigate patterns of TCR occurrence. All discovery cohort repertoires had been generated using a single sequencing platform. Donor age, sex, ethnicity and CMV serostatus were collected together with the repertoire data. Here is what the overall study found, with its caveats: A later analysis associated some 17,000 TCR beta sequences with specific HLA alleles at a false discovery rate of 0.05. The classifier was reported to diagnose cytomegalovirus status with high specificity and sensitivity in both the original cohort and the validation cohort. Correlated functional status among segregating V segments might be attributable to linkage disequilibrium, but an unknown experimental factor could not be ruled out. Because some donors lacked HLA typing at each locus, the association tests relied only on the typed subset. In a later genetic analysis, fewer N-insertions in productive TCRs were reported among donors in an Asian-associated ancestry cluster than the approximately 710-donor mean. Most TCR sequences were seen in very few donors, while some public TCRs were found in many individuals. When HLA alleles, especially DR and DQ, strongly co-occurred, TCR associations were difficult to assign to individual alleles. An earlier analysis of around 540 of the donors showed that most TCR beta V segments appeared in productive rearrangements either about 90% or about 30% of the time, which broadly matched IMGT annotations. Roughly uniform sequencing depth across donors was assumed in presence/absence analyses, although this assumption may not hold. In a later analysis, most CMV-associated TCR beta chains were found to appear HLA-restricted, with HLA associations seemingly driven largely by CMV exposure. This cohort had only TCR beta chains sequenced, and the lack of alpha or paired-chain data limited which features could be detected. In a later analysis, several top co-occurrence clusters were reported to appear linked to parvovirus B19, influenza, CMV and Epstein-Barr virus. CMV serostatus was the only immune exposure information available for the cohort. Some IMGT-functional V segments, including TRBV6-2 and TRBV6-3, could not be told apart with the 87-base-pair reads, so those segments were excluded. A later analysis found that TCR association rates varied across HLA loci, with DRB1 alleles showing the most associated TCRs and HLA-C alleles the fewest. The authors suggested that the approach could potentially be generalized to other disease states and immunological phenotypes. Seventeen rarely observed V segments, including chromosome 9 orphons, were excluded from the earlier analysis of approximately 600 of the donors because counts were too low. Compared with equally common non-associated chains, HLA-associated TCR beta chains in a later analysis were more clonally expanded and had lower generation probabilities. V-gene and J-gene trimming of TCR beta chains was associated with a missense DCLRE1C variant in a later genetic analysis, and the association was replicated in an independent cohort. The study gave a list of about 160 TCR beta chains associated with cytomegalovirus. The sequencing pipeline was judged likely to have produced a cluster of highly shared sequence variants as a technical artifact. A further reported finding was that TCR beta sequences accurately predicted the HLA-A and HLA-B alleles for most subjects in the first cohort. A few of the identified cytomegalovirus-associated TCR beta chains were confirmed in vitro to be specific for cytomegalovirus antigens.

Trimming accounts for 4 bases at V and 1 base at J, while the number of junction bases matched to no gene is 6. Reading from cysteine to phenylalanine, the CDR3 counts 15 amino acids. The retained sequence is limited to the CDR3, 45 bases, with the frame set at the first base. The germline V gene encodes CDR1 SGHRS and CDR2 YFSETQ. The library was produced with the immunoSEQ multiplex PCR assay. The multiplex PCR relied on a mix of 60 forward primers for TCR Vbeta segments and 13 reverse primers for TCR Jbeta segments. The CDR3 region of rearranged TCR beta genes was amplified from genomic DNA by a multiplex PCR assay. On the Illumina HiSeq System, the amplified TCR beta libraries were sequenced as 87-base-pair reads. On the study's bioinformatics: Across the 600 to 700 repertoires, a later analysis counted about 81 million unique TCR beta chains, approximately 10 million of which were shared by at least two donors. To remove PCR and sequencing errors, raw reads were error-corrected and collapsed into unique sequences using a nearest-neighbor algorithm that merged closely related sequences. CDR3 sequences were aligned to IMGT reference sequences to assign V, D and J gene segments. For a sequence to be retained, a match of at least six nucleotides was required to both a V gene segment and a J gene segment. Rearrangements were called productive when the CDR3 lacked stop codons and stayed in frame with V and J; all others were non-productive. CDR3 was defined according to IMGT convention as the region running from the second conserved V-encoded cysteine to the conserved J-encoded phenylalanine. The earlier analysis of about 530 of the donors excluded any sequence lacking an unambiguous match to a single V gene segment. In an earlier analysis of 587 of the donors, V segments were called functional above 56.7% productive rearrangements and were called segregating when the between-donor standard deviation exceeded 5%. A statistical classification framework was built to diagnose cytomegalovirus status from the catalog of TCR beta chain sequences. In a later analysis, TCR nucleotide sequences were compared against IMGT/GENE-DB human TR gene sequences so that V and J genes could be assigned. In a later analysis, CDR3 sequences and most-parsimonious VDJ recombination scenarios were assigned using the TCRdist pipeline. In a later analysis, each TCR beta chain was defined by its CDR3 amino acid sequence together with its V-gene family, and reads without a unique V-gene family were excluded. To address suspected cross-contamination and a sequencing artifact, a later analysis removed roughly 580 highly shared, low-generation-probability nucleotide sequences. A later analysis calculated a clonal expansion index for each public chain from normalized within-repertoire ranks of inferred template counts. In a later analysis, generation probabilities were computed using a VDJ recombination model fitted to out-of-frame rearrangements, and the results were checked against IGoR. Hypergeometric tests were used in a later analysis to score TCR-TCR, TCR-HLA and TCR-CMV co-occurrence, with a repertoire-size bias correction applied to the TCR pairs. A later analysis estimated false discovery rates by permuting HLA or CMV assignments 20 times. A later analysis grouped co-occurring TCRs with DBSCAN, adding TCRdist sequence similarity when clustering within HLA-allele-positive subsets. Co-occurrence clustering excluded repertoires with fewer than 30,000 or more than 120,000 public chains, plus five with anomalous nucleotide sharing. TCRdb took over this immuneACCESS table, retaining in-frame rearrangements with V and J assigned. Such tables are incomplete; in checked studies, under half of the missing clones stem from an unresolved V gene, and the remainder is unexplained. The V and J calls and clone size were taken over from that table, and D and trimming were inferred from the DNA. Across this sample there are fewer than 250,000 clones, with about 78% seen only once. Approximately 3.9% of the sample is in the top ten clones.

The cohort comprised some 680 healthy bone marrow donors. All cohort members were sampled while nominally healthy, although unrecorded immune exposures were likely present. The donor was CMV seronegative and belonged to the group of over 350 seronegative cohort members. A peripheral blood sample was collected from each donor, and TCR beta sequencing was performed on peripheral blood mononuclear cells. The Qiagen DNeasy Blood Extraction Kit was used to extract genomic DNA from the blood cell samples. The chain links TRBV5-1 with TRBJ2-7, with 9 central nucleotides matching TRBD1. Material: PBMCs. This TCR came from a male donor in good health and CMV-seronegative. The DNA sequence is as follows: TGCGCCAGCAGCCTGACAGGGGGTCCTTCCTACGAGCAGTACTTC. Its product reads: CASSLTGGPSYEQYF. The reference TRBV5-1 and TRBJ2-7 proteins fill in what lies around the CDR3, so the full variable domain reads KAGVTQTPRYLIKTRGQQVTLSCSPISGHRSVSWYQQTPGQGLQFLFEYFSETQRNKGNFPGRFSGRQFSNSRSEMNVSTLELGDSALYLCASSLTGGPSYEQYFGPGTRLTVT.